This entry lists 27 T cell receptor beta chains sequenced from one sample in a study of control samples from healthy donors and cancer patients. Generated by immunoSEQ multiplex PCR, the TCRdb table keeps only in-frame clones and is missing some. Among approximately 76,000 clones, roughly 84% were seen once, and the ten largest hold 11%. The sample comprised PBMCs. These receptors were taken from a man aged 55 to 70 with head and neck cancer.

This clone was seen a few times. V gene TRBV6-6 combines with J gene TRBJ2-7, with no clear D. Germline loops: CDR1 MNHNY, CDR2 SVGAGI (reference sequence). This CDR3 has 13 amino acids. V shed 1 base and J shed 4 bases, with 8 bases lying between them. The CDR3 sequence: CASSYLGNYEQYF. The CDR3 DNA sequence: TGTGCCAGCAGTTACTTAGGCAATTACGAGCAGTACTTC.

This chain joins TRBV27 and TRBJ2-1; 7 bases are a match to TRBD2. Losses at the gene ends were 7 bases for V and 7 bases for J; bases not matched to a gene: 4. The CDR3 runs to 12 residues. From germline, CDR1 is MNHEY and CDR2 SMNVEV (reference sequence). The CDR3 sequence is CASTTGGNEQFF. The CDR3 DNA is TGTGCCAGCACCACCGGGGGGAATGAGCAGTTCTTC.

V and J are TRBV6-5 and TRBJ2-7, with TRBD2 matching over 7 bases. This CDR3 comprises 13 residues. Germline-derived CDR1 and CDR2 are MNHEY and SVGAGI. V shed 9 bases and J 3 bases; nucleotides not matched to a gene: 8. CDR3 sequence: CASERDQSYEQYF. The CDR3, as DNA: TGTGCCAGTGAGCGGGATCAAAGCTACGAGCAGTACTTC.

This chain connects TRBV5-1 to TRBJ2-7; 11 nucleotides line up with TRBD2. The CDR3 runs to 16 residues. With V trimmed by 1 base and J by 4 bases, 7 bases remained unmatched. CDR1 is SGHRS, CDR2 YFSETQ, per germline. CDR3 sequence reads: CASSLSLAGDGYEQYF. The CDR3 DNA reads TGCGCCAGCAGCTTGTCACTAGCGGGAGATGGTTACGAGCAGTACTTC.

V gene TRBV3-1 (or the pseudogene TRBV3-2) combines with J gene TRBJ2-1, with 8 bases matching TRBD2. The CDR3 sequence is 14 residues long. Trimming at V came to 4 bases and at J to 5 bases, leaving 4 bases not matched to a gene. Germline V lookup: CDR1 LGHDT, CDR2 YNNKEL (reference sequence). The CDR3 region is CASSPLAEDNEQFF. In DNA, the CDR3 is TGTGCCAGCAGCCCACTAGCGGAGGACAATGAGCAGTTCTTC.

The chain uses TRBV4-1 and TRBJ2-7; tentatively, D is TRBD1 or TRBD2 (5 bases each). Per the germline V gene, CDR1 is MGHRA and CDR2 is YSYEKL. The CDR3 spans 16 residues. V lost 1 base to trimming and J lost 7 bases, with 20 bases between them. DNA for the CDR3: TGCGCCAGCAGCCAAGGCCCACTCCCCGGGGCTTATGAGCAGTACTTC. Translated: CASSQGPLPGAYEQYF.

J is TRBJ1-1 and V is TRBV12-3 or TRBV12-4; 10 bases are shared with TRBD1. This CDR3 is built from 13 residues. J gave up 9 bases and V 5 bases, and 6 bases lay outside the gene matches. The DNA for the CDR3 is TGTGCCAGCAGTCCACGGGACAGGGGACAAGCTTTCTTT. It codes for CASSPRDRGQAFF.

The chain carries TRBV2 and TRBJ2-7; 9 nucleotides match TRBD2. CDR3 length: 13 amino acids. In germline, CDR1 is SNHLY, CDR2 FYNNEI. V shed 8 bases and J 6 bases; nucleotides not matched to a gene: 8. The CDR3 DNA sequence: TGTGCCAGCCGCCGGGGACTAGCAGTCGAGCAGTACTTC. Amino acid sequence: CASRRGLAVEQYF.

The V call is TRBV28, the J call TRBJ2-7; 8 bases line up with TRBD1. The CDR3 is made up of 12 amino acids. The V gene end was trimmed by 2 bases and the J gene end by 6 bases; junction bases not matched to a gene: 0. CDR1 and CDR2 from the germline V gene are MDHEN and SYDVKM. The CDR3 coding sequence is TGTGCCAGCAGTTTAGGGACAGGCGAGCAGTACTTC. Its protein product is CASSLGTGEQYF.

The V call is TRBV7-9, the J call TRBJ2-1; 7 nucleotides line up with TRBD2. This CDR3 contains 15 residues. The ends lost 3 bases at V and 5 bases at J; junction bases unmatched: 7. CDR1 is SEHNR, CDR2 FQNEAQ, per germline (reference sequence). The CDR3 protein is CASSFRLADNNEQFF. DNA of the CDR3: TGTGCCAGCAGCTTTAGGCTAGCGGACAACAATGAGCAGTTCTTC.

The chain is built from TRBV19 and TRBJ1-5, with D possibly being TRBD1 (6 bases). This CDR3 has 14 amino acids. Germline V CDR1 and CDR2: LNHDA, SQIVND (reference sequence). Deletions cut 3 bases from V and 3 bases from J, with 9 bases between. Here the CDR3 reads CASSIQGPNQPQHF. CDR3 in DNA: TGTGCCAGTAGTATCCAGGGGCCCAATCAGCCCCAGCATTTT.

This chain links TRBV7-9 with TRBJ1-2, with unresolved D. The V end was cut by 0 bases, the J end by 8 bases, with 4 bases between. Germline V gives CDR1 SEHNR, CDR2 FQNEAQ (reference sequence). This CDR3 region has 11 residues. The CDR3: CASSLAAGYTF. In DNA form, the CDR3 reads TGTGCCAGCAGCTTAGCCGCGGGCTACACCTTC.

The chain combines TRBV30 with TRBJ2-7; 12 bases are shared with TRBD2. This CDR3 has 16 amino acids. Trimming took 4 bases from V and 3 from J; bases not matched to a gene: 10. CDR1 is GTSNPN, CDR2 SVGIG, per germline (reference sequence). The CDR3 loop is CAWKTSGSFLGYEQYF. CDR3 DNA: TGTGCCTGGAAGACTAGCGGGAGTTTCCTTGGCTACGAGCAGTACTTC.

The chain recombines TRBV3-1 (or the pseudogene TRBV3-2) with TRBJ2-4, with 8 nucleotides matching TRBD1. From germline, CDR1 is LGHDT and CDR2 YNNKEL (reference sequence). The CDR3 extends over 14 amino acids. The V segment lost 5 bases and the J segment 9 bases; nucleotides outside the gene matches: 9. The CDR3 protein is CASSLRQGLGIQYF. The CDR3 bases are TGTGCCAGCAGCTTAAGACAGGGGTTGGGCATTCAGTACTTC.

On this clone: In the same sample, other DNA sequences code for this CDR3. The J gene is TRBJ2-1, the V gene TRBV6-6; unclear D gene. The CDR3 spans 12 residues. V was pared by 6 bases and J by 4 bases, with 7 bases between. Germline CDR1 reads MNHNY; CDR2 reads SVGAGI (reference sequence). This CDR3 is CASSRPYNEQFF. CDR3 nucleotides: TGTGCCAGCAGCAGACCGTACAATGAGCAGTTCTTC.

The chain combines TRBV7-5 with TRBJ2-1; TRBD2, the table's D call, lacks a check against the DNA. TRBV7-5 is termed a pseudogene. This CDR3 comprises 15 residues. For the CDR3, the DNA is TGTGCCAGAAGCATTGGACTAGAGCAGGGCAATGAGCAGTTCTTC. Translated: CARSIGLEQGNEQFF.

The J gene is TRBJ2-1, the V gene TRBV18, with D perhaps TRBD1 (6 bases). Germline V gives CDR1 KGHSH, CDR2 LQKENI. The germline V and J ends were trimmed by 3 bases and 9 bases, with 9 bases remaining between them. The CDR3 spans 12 residues. The CDR3 loop reads CASSPDSSEQFF. CDR3 coding DNA: TGTGCCAGCTCACCGGACAGCAGTGAGCAGTTCTTC.

The rearrangement joins TRBV27 to TRBJ2-3, with D unresolved. Germline V gene lookup returns CDR1 MNHEY and CDR2 SMNVEV (reference sequence). The CDR3 runs to 14 residues. With 5 bases removed from V and 2 bases from J, the gap between germline ends came to 11 bases. The CDR3 loop is CASSPLKNTDTQYF. The CDR3 nucleotides read TGTGCCAGCAGTCCCTTAAAAAACACAGATACGCAGTATTTT.

This chain connects TRBV7-9 to TRBJ2-7; D may be TRBD1 (5 bases). Between the trimmed V and J ends, which lost 1 base and 0 bases, there was a span of 10 bases. The germline V gene has CDR1 SEHNR and CDR2 FQNEAQ (reference sequence). This CDR3 spans 15 amino acids. The CDR3 sequence: CASSLDRPFSYEQYF. The CDR3 DNA is TGTGCCAGCAGCTTAGACAGGCCCTTCTCCTACGAGCAGTACTTC.

This clone was seen just once. The chain recombines TRBV15 with TRBJ1-4; D is uncertain. Trimming cost V 2 bases and J 3 bases, with 10 bases left between them. Germline V lookup: CDR1 LNHNV, CDR2 YYDKDF (reference sequence). The CDR3 loop spans 15 amino acids. In DNA, the CDR3 is TGTGCCACCAGCAGACGGAACGGCCCTAATGAAAAACTGTTTTTT. It specifies CATSRRNGPNEKLFF.

The J gene is TRBJ2-3, the V gene TRBV9, with 7 positions matching TRBD2. The germline gives CDR1 SGDLS, CDR2 YYNGEE. This CDR3 region has 15 residues. The ends lost 2 bases at V and 1 base at J; junction bases unmatched: 4. CDR3 nucleotide sequence: TGTGCCAGCAGCGTTGGGGGGAGGGGCACAGATACGCAGTATTTT. It encodes CASSVGGRGTDTQYF.

V gene TRBV18 combines with J gene TRBJ1-5, with 8 nucleotides matching TRBD1. Germline V CDR1 and CDR2: KGHSH, LQKENI. Germline trimming cut 6 bases from V and 2 bases from J; bases unmatched to any gene: 12. The CDR3 consists of 17 residues. CDR3 nucleotide sequence: TGTGCCAGCTCCCGTCGCGCAGGGGGCGAGGGCAATCAGCCCCAGCATTTT. It codes for CASSRRAGGEGNQPQHF.

The V gene is TRBV28, the J gene TRBJ2-7; D gene uncertain. The ends were cut back, 8 bases at V and 4 bases at J, with 9 bases in the middle. The CDR3 spans 11 residues. Germline V gene lookup returns CDR1 MDHEN and CDR2 SYDVKM. As DNA, the CDR3 is TGTGCCAGCCAGAATTCTTACGAGCAGTACTTC. Translation: CASQNSYEQYF.

The chain is built from TRBV7-9 and TRBJ1-6; the match to TRBD1 covers 8 bases. This CDR3 has 15 amino acids. Germline V gene data show CDR1 as SEHNR and CDR2 as FQNEAQ (reference sequence). V was pared by 0 bases and J by 10 bases, with 5 bases of the junction left unmatched. The CDR3 coding sequence is TGTGCCAGCAGCTTAGCGGACAGGGAAGGATCACCCCTCCACTTT. This codes for CASSLADREGSPLHF.

V usage is TRBV5-8 and J usage is TRBJ1-2; 8 nucleotides match TRBD1. The length of the CDR3 is 14 residues. V trimming: 6 bases; J trimming: 0 bases; junction bases outside the gene matches: 4. Germline loops: CDR1 SGHTS, CDR2 YDEGEE. CDR3 region: CASTSQGANYGYTF. CDR3 nucleotides: TGTGCCAGCACCTCACAGGGGGCTAACTATGGCTACACCTTC.

This clone occurred once. The chain carries TRBV2 and TRBJ2-5, with 7 positions matching TRBD1. The CDR3 has 16 amino acids. Trimming cost V 3 bases and J 2 bases; bases outside gene matches: 9. Per the germline V gene, CDR1 is SNHLY and CDR2 is FYNNEI. CDR3 nucleotide sequence: TGTGCCAGCAGTGAGCTTTTTGGGACAGCTCAAGAGACCCAGTACTTC. Translation gives CASSELFGTAQETQYF. Full variable domain (remainder filled in from reference TRBV2 and TRBJ2-5): EPEVTQTPSHQVTQMGQEVILRCVPISNHLYFYWYRQILGQKVEFLVSFYNNEISEKSEIFDDQFSVERPDGSNFTLKIRSTKLEDSAMYFCASSELFGTAQETQYFGPGTRLLVL.

The rearrangement links TRBV12-5 to TRBJ2-5, with TRBD2 matching 12 bases. Germline trimming cut 5 bases from V and 5 bases from J; bases unmatched to any gene: 9. The CDR3 sequence is 16 residues long. CDR1 is LGHNT, CDR2 FRNRAP, per germline. This CDR3 reads CASGQTSGRIGETQYF. The CDR3 region has the DNA TGTGCTAGTGGTCAGACTAGCGGGAGAATCGGGGAGACCCAGTACTTC.